The sample holds one count of the clone carrying this T cell receptor (beta chain). Other DNA sequences in the same sample also yield this CDR3. The table came from immunoSEQ multiplex PCR; TCRdb's copy has only in-frame clones and leaves some out. The sample contains approximately 3,200 clones, about 92% of which appear only once. These data come from a study of T cells and Merkel cell carcinoma outcomes. The source of this sequence is a human donor with Merkel cell carcinoma. Sequenced: tumor tissue from Merkel cell carcinoma.

CDR3 in DNA: TGTGCCAGCAGCGAATCCACGGGACAGGGCACTGAAGCTTTCTTT. This encodes CASSESTGQGTEAFF. The V gene is TRBV9, the J gene TRBJ1-1, with 9 nucleotides matching TRBD1. The CDR3 length is 15 residues. CDR1 and CDR2 from the germline V gene are SGDLS and YYNGEE. With V trimmed by 3 bases and J by 4 bases, 7 bases remained unmatched.